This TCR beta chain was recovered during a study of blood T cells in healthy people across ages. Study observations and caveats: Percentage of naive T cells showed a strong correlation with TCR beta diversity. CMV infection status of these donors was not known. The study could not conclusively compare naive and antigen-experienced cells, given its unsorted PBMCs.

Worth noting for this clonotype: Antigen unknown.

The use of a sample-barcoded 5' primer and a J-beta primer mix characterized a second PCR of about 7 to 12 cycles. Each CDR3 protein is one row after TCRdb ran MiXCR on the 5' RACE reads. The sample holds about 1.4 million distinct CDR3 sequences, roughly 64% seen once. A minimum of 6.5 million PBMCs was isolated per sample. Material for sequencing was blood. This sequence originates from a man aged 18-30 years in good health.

CDR3 sequence (DNA): TGCGCCAGCACCCACCAGGGAGGGGCTGGGGCCAACGTCCTGACTTTC. This sequence encodes CASTHQGGAGANVLTF. This chain connects TRBV5-1 to TRBJ2-6; TRBD2 matches at 7 bases. Looked up from germline, CDR1 is SGHRS and CDR2 is YFSETQ. The trim removed 6 bases at V and 2 bases at J, leaving 8 bases unmatched. The CDR3 spans 16 residues.